A selection of T cell receptor beta chains follows, all from one sample in a study of blood T cell repertoires in COVID-19. The assay was immunoSEQ multiplex PCR, and TCRdb's table has in-frame clones only and misses some. The repertoire holds about 210,000 clones, with around 90% as singletons. Sequencing was done on a sample of peripheral blood. The receptors originated from a man between 70 and 80 years old with acute or convalescent COVID-19. The conserved cysteine and the conserved F or W are not part of the CDR3 here. Each record gives: V gene, J gene, CDR3 protein.

V gene: TRBV9
J gene: TRBJ2-3
CDR3 protein: ASSTYTDTQY

V gene: TRBV7-9
J gene: TRBJ1-1
CDR3 protein: ASSLASENTEAF

V gene: TRBV7-9
J gene: TRBJ1-4
CDR3 protein: ASRRGQSTTNEKLF

V gene: TRBV6-5
J gene: TRBJ1-1
CDR3 protein: ASSAPTGGVTEAF

V gene: TRBV28
J gene: TRBJ2-2
CDR3 protein: ASSFGRANTGELF

V gene: TRBV5-6
J gene: TRBJ2-3
CDR3 protein: ASSLASADTQY

V gene: TRBV30
J gene: TRBJ1-4
CDR3 protein: AWSLGRGGEKLF

V gene: TRBV6-5
J gene: TRBJ2-2
CDR3 protein: ASRSGRIPGELF

V gene: TRBV11-2
J gene: TRBJ2-7
CDR3 protein: ASSLNSLSYEQY

V gene: TRBV6-6
J gene: TRBJ1-2
CDR3 protein: ASSYLNYGYT

V gene: TRBV3-1/TRBV3-2
J gene: TRBJ1-2
CDR3 protein: ASSQGSGPLNYGYT

V gene: TRBV5-5
J gene: TRBJ1-3
CDR3 protein: ASSLMWLSGNTIY

V gene: TRBV19
J gene: TRBJ1-1
CDR3 protein: ASRPRGRTTEAF

V gene: TRBV10-1
J gene: TRBJ2-4
CDR3 protein: AIDPASGCQNIQY

V gene: TRBV9
J gene: TRBJ2-4
CDR3 protein: ASSVGPRGTGNVEDIQY

V gene: TRBV19
J gene: TRBJ2-2
CDR3 protein: ASSLLGQGPNTGELF

V gene: TRBV6-6
J gene: TRBJ2-7
CDR3 protein: ASSPSLATYEQY

V gene: TRBV12-5
J gene: TRBJ2-6
CDR3 protein: ASVRGSGANVLT

V gene: TRBV4-1
J gene: TRBJ2-1
CDR3 protein: ASSQEASGGYSEQF

V gene: TRBV10-3
J gene: TRBJ2-6
CDR3 protein: AISETAGQGLIGANVLT

V gene: TRBV6-5
J gene: TRBJ1-6
CDR3 protein: ASSHDTPFNSPLH

V gene: TRBV5-8
J gene: TRBJ1-3
CDR3 protein: ASSLRGGNTIY

V gene: TRBV3-1/TRBV3-2
J gene: TRBJ1-1
CDR3 protein: ASSPGQGLLAF

V gene: TRBV4-1
J gene: TRBJ2-2
CDR3 protein: ASSPRGSGRAEGPGELF